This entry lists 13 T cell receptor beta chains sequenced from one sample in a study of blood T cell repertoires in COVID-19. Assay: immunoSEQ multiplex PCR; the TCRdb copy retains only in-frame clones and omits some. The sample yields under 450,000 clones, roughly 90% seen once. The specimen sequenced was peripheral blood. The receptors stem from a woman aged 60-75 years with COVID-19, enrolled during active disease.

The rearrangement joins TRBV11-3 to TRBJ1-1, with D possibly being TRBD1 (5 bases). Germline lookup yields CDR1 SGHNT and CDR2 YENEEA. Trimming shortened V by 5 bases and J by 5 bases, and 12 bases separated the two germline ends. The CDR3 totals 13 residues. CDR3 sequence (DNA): TGTGCCAGCAGCGCCACCCCAGGGACTGAAGCTTTCTTT. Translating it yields CASSATPGTEAFF. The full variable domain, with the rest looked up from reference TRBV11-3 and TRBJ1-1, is EAGVVQSPRYKIIEKKQPVAFWCNPISGHNTLYWYLQNLGQGPELLIRYENEEAVDDSQLPKDRFSAERLKGVDSTLKIQPAELGDSAVYLCASSATPGTEAFFGQGTRLTVV.

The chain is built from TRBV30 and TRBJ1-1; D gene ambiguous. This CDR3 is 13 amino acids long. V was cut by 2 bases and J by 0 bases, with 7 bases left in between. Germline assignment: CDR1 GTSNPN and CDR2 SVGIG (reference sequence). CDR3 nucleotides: TGTGCCTGGAGTAGCGGGTTGAACACTGAAGCTTTCTTT. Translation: CAWSSGLNTEAFF.

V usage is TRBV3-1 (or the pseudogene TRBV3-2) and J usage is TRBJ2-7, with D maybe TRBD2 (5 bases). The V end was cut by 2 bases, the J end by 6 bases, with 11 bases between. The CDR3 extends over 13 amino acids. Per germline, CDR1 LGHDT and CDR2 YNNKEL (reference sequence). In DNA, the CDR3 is TGTGCCAGCAGCCAAAGAGGTGGACTCGAGCAGTACTTC. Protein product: CASSQRGGLEQYF.

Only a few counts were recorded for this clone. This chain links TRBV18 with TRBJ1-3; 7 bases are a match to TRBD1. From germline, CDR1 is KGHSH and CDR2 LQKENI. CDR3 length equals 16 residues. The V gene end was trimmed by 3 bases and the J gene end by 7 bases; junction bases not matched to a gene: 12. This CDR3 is CASSPSGQAQGNTIYF. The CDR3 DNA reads TGTGCCAGCTCACCTTCCGGACAGGCACAAGGGAACACCATATATTTT.

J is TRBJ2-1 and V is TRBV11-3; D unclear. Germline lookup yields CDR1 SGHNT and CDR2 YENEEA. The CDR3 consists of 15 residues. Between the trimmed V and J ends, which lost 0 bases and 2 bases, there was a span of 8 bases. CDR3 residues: CASSLETGAYNEQFF. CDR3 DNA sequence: TGTGCCAGCAGCTTAGAGACCGGAGCCTACAATGAGCAGTTCTTC.

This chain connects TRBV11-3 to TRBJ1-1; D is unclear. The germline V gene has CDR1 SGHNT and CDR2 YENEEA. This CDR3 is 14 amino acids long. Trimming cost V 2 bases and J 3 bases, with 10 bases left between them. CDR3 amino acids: CASSLTAQDTEAFF. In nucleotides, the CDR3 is TGTGCCAGCAGCTTAACAGCCCAAGACACTGAAGCTTTCTTT.

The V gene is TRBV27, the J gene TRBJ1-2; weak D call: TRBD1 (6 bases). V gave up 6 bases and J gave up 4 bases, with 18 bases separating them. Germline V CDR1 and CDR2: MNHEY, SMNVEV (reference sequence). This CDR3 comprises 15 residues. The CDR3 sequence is CASSHGGGLGYGYTF. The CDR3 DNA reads TGTGCCAGCAGCCACGGGGGGGGCCTGGGCTATGGCTACACCTTC.

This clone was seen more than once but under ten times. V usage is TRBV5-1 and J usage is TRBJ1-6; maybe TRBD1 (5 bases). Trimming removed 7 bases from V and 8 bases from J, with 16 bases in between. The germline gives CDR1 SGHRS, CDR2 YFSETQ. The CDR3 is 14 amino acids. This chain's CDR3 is CASRDPGKDSPLHF. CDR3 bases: TGCGCCAGCCGTGACCCAGGGAAGGATTCACCCCTCCACTTT.

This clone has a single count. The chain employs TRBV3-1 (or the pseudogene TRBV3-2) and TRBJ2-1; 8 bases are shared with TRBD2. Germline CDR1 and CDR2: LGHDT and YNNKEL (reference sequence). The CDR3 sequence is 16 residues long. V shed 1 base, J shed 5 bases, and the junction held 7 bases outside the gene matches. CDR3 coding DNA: TGTGCCAGCAGCCAAGTTTCCAGCGGGGGTAACAATGAGCAGTTCTTC. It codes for CASSQVSSGGNNEQFF.

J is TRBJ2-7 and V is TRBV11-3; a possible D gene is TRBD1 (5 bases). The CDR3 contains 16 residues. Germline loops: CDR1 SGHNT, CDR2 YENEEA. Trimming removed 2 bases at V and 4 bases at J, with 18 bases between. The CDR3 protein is CASSLRKSGSVYEQYF. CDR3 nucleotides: TGTGCCAGCAGCTTACGAAAGTCAGGGTCCGTTTACGAGCAGTACTTC.

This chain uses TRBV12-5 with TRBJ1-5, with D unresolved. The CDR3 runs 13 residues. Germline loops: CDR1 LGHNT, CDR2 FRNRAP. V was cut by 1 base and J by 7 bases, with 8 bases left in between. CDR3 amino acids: CASGLEPSQPQHF. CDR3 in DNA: TGTGCTAGTGGTTTGGAACCAAGCCAGCCCCAGCATTTT.

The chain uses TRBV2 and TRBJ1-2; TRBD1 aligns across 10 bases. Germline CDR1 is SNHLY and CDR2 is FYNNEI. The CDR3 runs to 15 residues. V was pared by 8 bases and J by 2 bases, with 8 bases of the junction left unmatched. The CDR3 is CASLRGQGWNYGYTF. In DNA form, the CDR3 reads TGTGCCAGCCTCCGGGGACAGGGGTGGAACTATGGCTACACCTTC.

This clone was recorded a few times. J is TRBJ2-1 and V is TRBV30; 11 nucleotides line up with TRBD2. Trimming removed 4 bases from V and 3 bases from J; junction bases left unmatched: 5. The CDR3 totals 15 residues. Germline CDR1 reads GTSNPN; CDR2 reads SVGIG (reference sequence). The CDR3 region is CAWTVGTSGYNEQFF. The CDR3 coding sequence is TGTGCCTGGACGGTCGGGACTAGCGGCTACAATGAGCAGTTCTTC.